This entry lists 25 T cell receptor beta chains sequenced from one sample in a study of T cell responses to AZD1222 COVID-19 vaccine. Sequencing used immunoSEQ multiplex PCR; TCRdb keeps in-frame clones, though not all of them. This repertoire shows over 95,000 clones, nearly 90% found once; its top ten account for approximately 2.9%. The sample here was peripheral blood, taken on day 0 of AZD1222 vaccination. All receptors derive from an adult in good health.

For the CDR3, the DNA is TGTGCCAGCAGCCAAGATGGGGCGATAGTGAAGGCAGATACGCAGTATTTT. It codes for CASSQDGAIVKADTQYF. The gene calls are TRBV14 and TRBJ2-3; tentative D call: TRBD1 (5 bases). CDR3 length equals 17 residues. The germline V and J ends were trimmed by 0 bases and 4 bases, with 17 bases remaining between them. The germline gives CDR1 SGHDN, CDR2 FVKESK. Based on the CDR3 plus reference TRBV14 and TRBJ2-3, the full variable domain is EAGVTQFPSHSVIEKGQTVTLRCDPISGHDNLYWYRRVMGKEIKFLLHFVKESKQDESGMPNNRFLAERTGGTYSTLKVQPAELEDSGVYFCASSQDGAIVKADTQYFGPGTRLTVL.

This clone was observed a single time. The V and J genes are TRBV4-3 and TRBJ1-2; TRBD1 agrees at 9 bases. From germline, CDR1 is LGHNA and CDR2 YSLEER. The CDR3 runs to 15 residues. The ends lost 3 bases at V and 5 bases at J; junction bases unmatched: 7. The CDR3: CASSQEQGARYGYTF. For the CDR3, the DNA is TGCGCCAGCAGCCAGGAACAGGGGGCTAGGTATGGCTACACCTTC.

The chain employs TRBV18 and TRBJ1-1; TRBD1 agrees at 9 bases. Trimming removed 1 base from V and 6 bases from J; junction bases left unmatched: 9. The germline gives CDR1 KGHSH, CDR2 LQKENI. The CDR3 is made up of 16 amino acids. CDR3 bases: TGTGCCAGCTCACCACTAGCGGACAGGGGAGTTCCTGAAGCTTTCTTT. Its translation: CASSPLADRGVPEAFF. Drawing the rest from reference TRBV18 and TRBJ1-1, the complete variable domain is NAGVMQNPRHLVRRRGQEARLRCSPMKGHSHVYWYRQLPEEGLKFMVYLQKENIIDESGMPKERFSAEFPKEGPSILRIQQVVRGDSAAYFCASSPLADRGVPEAFFGQGTRLTVV.

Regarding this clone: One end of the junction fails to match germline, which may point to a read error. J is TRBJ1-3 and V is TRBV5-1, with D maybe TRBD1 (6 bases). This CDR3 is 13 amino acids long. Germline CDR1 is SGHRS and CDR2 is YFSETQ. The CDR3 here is CASSSGQGNTIYF. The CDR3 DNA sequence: TGTGCCAGCAGCTCCGGACAGGGAAACACCATATATTTT.

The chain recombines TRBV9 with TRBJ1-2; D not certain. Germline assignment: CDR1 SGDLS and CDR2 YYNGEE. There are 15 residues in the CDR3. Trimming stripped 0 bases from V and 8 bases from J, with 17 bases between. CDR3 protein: CASSVDPAGLGGYTF. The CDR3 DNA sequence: TGTGCCAGCAGCGTAGATCCGGCTGGCCTTGGGGGCTACACCTTC.

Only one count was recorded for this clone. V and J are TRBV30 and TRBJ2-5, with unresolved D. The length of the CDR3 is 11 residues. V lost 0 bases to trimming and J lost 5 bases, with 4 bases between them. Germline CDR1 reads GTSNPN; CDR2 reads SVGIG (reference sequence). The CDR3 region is CAWSVGETQYF. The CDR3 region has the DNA TGTGCCTGGAGTGTAGGGGAGACCCAGTACTTC. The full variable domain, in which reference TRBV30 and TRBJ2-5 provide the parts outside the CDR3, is SQTIHQWPATLVQPVGSPLSLECTVEGTSNPNLYWYRQAAGRGLQLLFYSVGIGQISSEVPQNLSASRPQDRQFILSSKKLLLSDSGFYLCAWSVGETQYFGPGTRLLVL.

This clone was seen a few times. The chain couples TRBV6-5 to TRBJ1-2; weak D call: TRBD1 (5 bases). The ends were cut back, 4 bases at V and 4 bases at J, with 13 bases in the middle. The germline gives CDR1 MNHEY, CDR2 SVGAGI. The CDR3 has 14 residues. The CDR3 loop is CASSFYSGGYGYTF. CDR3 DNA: TGTGCCAGCAGTTTCTACTCCGGGGGCTATGGCTACACCTTC.

The CDR3 protein is CASSFGGSLNEQFF. In DNA form, the CDR3 reads TGTGCCAGCAGCTTCGGCGGGAGTCTCAATGAGCAGTTCTTC. V and J are TRBV7-2 and TRBJ2-1; 7 nucleotides agree with TRBD2. This CDR3 has 14 residues. Germline V lookup: CDR1 SGHTA, CDR2 FQGNSA. V lost 3 bases and J lost 6; bases outside the gene matches: 5.

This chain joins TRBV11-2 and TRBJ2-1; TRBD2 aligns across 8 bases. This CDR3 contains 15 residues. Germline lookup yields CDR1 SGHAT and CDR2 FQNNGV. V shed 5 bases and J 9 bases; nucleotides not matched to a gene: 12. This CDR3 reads CASSPGSGLGVEQFF. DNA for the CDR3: TGTGCCAGCAGCCCTGGCTCGGGACTAGGGGTTGAGCAGTTCTTC.

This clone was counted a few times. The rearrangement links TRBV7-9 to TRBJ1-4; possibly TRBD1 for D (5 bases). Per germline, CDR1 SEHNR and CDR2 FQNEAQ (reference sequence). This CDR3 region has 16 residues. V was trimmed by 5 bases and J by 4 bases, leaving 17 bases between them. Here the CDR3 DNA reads TGTGCCAGCAGCCCCCCCGGGACTGTCCTTAATGAAAAACTGTTTTTT. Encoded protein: CASSPPGTVLNEKLFF.

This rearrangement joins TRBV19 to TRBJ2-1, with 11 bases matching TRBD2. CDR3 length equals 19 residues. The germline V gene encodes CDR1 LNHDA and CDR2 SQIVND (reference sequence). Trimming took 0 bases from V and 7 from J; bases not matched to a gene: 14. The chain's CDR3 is CASSIDPYKLAGVMNEQFF. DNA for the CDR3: TGTGCCAGTAGTATAGACCCTTACAAACTAGCGGGAGTTATGAATGAGCAGTTCTTC.

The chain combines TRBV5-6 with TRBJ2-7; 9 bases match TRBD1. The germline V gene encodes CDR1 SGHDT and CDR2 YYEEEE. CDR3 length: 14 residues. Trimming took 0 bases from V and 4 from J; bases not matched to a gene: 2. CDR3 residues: CASSLDDRGYEQYF. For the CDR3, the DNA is TGTGCCAGCAGCTTGGATGACAGGGGGTACGAGCAGTACTTC.

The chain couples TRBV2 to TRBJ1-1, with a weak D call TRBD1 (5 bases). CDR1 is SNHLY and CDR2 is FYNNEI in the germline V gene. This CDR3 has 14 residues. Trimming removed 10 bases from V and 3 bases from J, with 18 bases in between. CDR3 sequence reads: CATAGRGSDTEAFF. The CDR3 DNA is TGTGCCACTGCCGGGAGGGGCTCGGACACTGAAGCTTTCTTT. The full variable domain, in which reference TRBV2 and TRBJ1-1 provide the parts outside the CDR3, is EPEVTQTPSHQVTQMGQEVILRCVPISNHLYFYWYRQILGQKVEFLVSFYNNEISEKSEIFDDQFSVERPDGSNFTLKIRSTKLEDSAMYFCATAGRGSDTEAFFGQGTRLTVV.

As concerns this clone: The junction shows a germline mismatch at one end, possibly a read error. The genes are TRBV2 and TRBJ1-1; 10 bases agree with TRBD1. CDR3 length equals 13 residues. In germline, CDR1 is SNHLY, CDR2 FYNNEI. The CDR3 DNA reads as TGTGCCAGCAGCGAAGGGACAGGGGAGAAAGCTTTCTTT. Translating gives CASSEGTGEKAFF. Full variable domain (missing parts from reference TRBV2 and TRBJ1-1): EPEVTQTPSHQVTQMGQEVILRCVPISNHLYFYWYRQILGQKVEFLVSFYNNEISEKSEIFDDQFSVERPDGSNFTLKIRSTKLEDSAMYFCASSEGTGEKAFFGQGTRLTVV.

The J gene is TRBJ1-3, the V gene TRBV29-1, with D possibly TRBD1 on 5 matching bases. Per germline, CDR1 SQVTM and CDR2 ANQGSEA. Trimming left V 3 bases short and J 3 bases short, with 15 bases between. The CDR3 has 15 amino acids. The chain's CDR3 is CSVEVPDSRGNTIYF. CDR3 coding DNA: TGCAGCGTTGAGGTCCCCGACAGTCGTGGAAACACCATATATTTT. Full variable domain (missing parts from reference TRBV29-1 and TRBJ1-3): SAVISQKPSRDICQRGTSLTIQCQVDSQVTMMFWYRQQPGQSLTLIATANQGSEATYESGFVIDKFPISRPNLTFSTLTVSNMSPEDSSIYLCSVEVPDSRGNTIYFGEGSWLTVV.

CDR3 bases: TGTGCCGGCGCGGGGTACTATGGCTACACCTTC. It codes for CAGAGYYGYTF. V is TRBV19 and J is TRBJ1-2; D ambiguous. Germline V CDR1 and CDR2: LNHDA, SQIVND (reference sequence). The CDR3 covers 11 residues. Between the trimmed V and J ends, which lost 11 bases and 3 bases, there was a span of 10 bases.

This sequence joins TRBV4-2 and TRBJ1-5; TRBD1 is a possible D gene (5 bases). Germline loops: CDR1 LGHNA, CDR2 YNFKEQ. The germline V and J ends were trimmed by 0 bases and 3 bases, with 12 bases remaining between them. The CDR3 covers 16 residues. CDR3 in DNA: TGTGCCAGCAGCCAAGAGGTCGCAGGGTCCAATCAGCCCCAGCATTTT. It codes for CASSQEVAGSNQPQHF.

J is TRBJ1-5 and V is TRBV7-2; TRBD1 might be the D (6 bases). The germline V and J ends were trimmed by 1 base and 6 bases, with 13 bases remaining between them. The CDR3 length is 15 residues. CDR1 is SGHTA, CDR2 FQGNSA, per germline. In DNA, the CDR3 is TGTGCCAGCAGCTTAGTGGGGGGCGCGGGTCAGCCCCAGCATTTT. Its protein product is CASSLVGGAGQPQHF.

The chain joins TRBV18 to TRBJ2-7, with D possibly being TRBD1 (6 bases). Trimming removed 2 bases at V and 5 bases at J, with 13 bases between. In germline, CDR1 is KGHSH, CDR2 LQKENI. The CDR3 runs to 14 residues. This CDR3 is CASSPGTNRDEQYF. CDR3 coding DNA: TGTGCCAGCTCACCAGGGACAAATCGGGACGAGCAGTACTTC.

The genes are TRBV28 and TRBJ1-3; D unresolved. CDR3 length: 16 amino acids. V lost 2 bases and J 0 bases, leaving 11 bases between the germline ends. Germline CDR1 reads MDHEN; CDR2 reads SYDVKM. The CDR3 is CASSLGGLSSGNTIYF. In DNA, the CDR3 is TGTGCCAGCAGTTTAGGAGGGCTTAGCTCTGGAAACACCATATATTTT.

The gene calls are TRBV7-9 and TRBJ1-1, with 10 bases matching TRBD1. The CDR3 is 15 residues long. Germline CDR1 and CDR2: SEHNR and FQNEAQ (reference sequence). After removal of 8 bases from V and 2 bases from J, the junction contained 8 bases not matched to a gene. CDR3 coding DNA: TGTGCCAGCGCCAGAAGGACAGGGGGAAACACTGAAGCTTTCTTT. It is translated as CASARRTGGNTEAFF.

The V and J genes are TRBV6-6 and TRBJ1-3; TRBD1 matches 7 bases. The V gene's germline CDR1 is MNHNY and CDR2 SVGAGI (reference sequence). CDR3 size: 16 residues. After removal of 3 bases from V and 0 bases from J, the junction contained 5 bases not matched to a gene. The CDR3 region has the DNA TGTGCCAGCAGTTATACAGGGGCGGGCTCTGGAAACACCATATATTTT. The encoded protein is CASSYTGAGSGNTIYF.

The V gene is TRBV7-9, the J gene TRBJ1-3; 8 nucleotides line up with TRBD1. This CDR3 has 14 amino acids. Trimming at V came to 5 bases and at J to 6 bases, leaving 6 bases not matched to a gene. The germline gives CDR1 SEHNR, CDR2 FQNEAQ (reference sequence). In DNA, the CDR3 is TGTGCCAGCAGCCTTATGACAGGGGAAAACACCATATATTTT. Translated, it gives CASSLMTGENTIYF.

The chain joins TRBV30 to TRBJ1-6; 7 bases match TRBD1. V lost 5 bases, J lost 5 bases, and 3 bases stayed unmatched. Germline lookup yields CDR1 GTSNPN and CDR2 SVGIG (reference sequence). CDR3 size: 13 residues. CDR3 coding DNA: TGTGCCTGGCGGGGACAGAATAATTCACCCCTCCACTTT. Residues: CAWRGQNNSPLHF. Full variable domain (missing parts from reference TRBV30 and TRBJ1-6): SQTIHQWPATLVQPVGSPLSLECTVEGTSNPNLYWYRQAAGRGLQLLFYSVGIGQISSEVPQNLSASRPQDRQFILSSKKLLLSDSGFYLCAWRGQNNSPLHFGNGTRLTVT.

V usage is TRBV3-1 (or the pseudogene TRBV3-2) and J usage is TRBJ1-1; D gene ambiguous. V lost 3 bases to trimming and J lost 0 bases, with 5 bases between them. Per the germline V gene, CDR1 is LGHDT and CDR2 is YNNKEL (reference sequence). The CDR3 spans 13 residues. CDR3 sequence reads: CASSHGMNTEAFF. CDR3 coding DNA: TGTGCCAGCAGCCACGGGATGAACACTGAAGCTTTCTTT.